Each of the 5 T cell receptor beta chains below was sequenced from the same sample in a study of blood T cell repertoires in COVID-19. Produced via immunoSEQ multiplex PCR; TCRdb's table is partial and in-frame only. Here the sample spans a few hundred thousand clones, over 75% being singletons. Sample: peripheral blood. The origin of the receptors is a human donor in a cohort sampled during active COVID-19.

This clone was observed a handful of times. The chain employs TRBV24-1 and TRBJ2-3; TRBD1 agrees at 7 bases. This CDR3 has 16 residues. Germline V gene sequence: CDR1 KGHDR, CDR2 SFDVKD. V was pared by 3 bases and J by 8 bases, with 13 bases of the junction left unmatched. Written as DNA, the CDR3 is TGTGCCACCAGTGATCTCACACCCTCGACAGGGTTTACGCAGTATTTT. The encoded protein is CATSDLTPSTGFTQYF.

To note about this clone: Its ends do not fully match the called genes, so a read error is possible. The chain joins TRBV20-1 to TRBJ2-1, with D uncertain. Germline V CDR1 and CDR2: DFQATT, SNEGSKA (reference sequence). The CDR3 has 10 residues. CDR3 nucleotide sequence: TGCAGTGCTCAGGCCCCCTATTTTATCTTC. Its protein is CSAQAPYFIF.

The rearrangement links TRBV19 to TRBJ2-6, with D unclear. V was pared by 10 bases and J by 3 bases, with 10 bases between. The CDR3 spans 13 residues. CDR1 and CDR2 from the germline V gene are LNHDA and SQIVND (reference sequence). CDR3: CATTGFGANVLTF. CDR3 coding DNA: TGTGCCACCACCGGGTTTGGGGCCAACGTCCTGACTTTC.

The CDR3 nucleotides read TGTGCCAGCAGCCCGGGGGGGCTTGGCAATGAGCAGTTCTTC. It specifies CASSPGGLGNEQFF. This rearrangement joins TRBV6-5 to TRBJ2-1; 8 bases align to TRBD2. The CDR3 runs 14 residues. Germline V gene data show CDR1 as MNHEY and CDR2 as SVGAGI. The junction had 7 bases not matched to a gene; V was cut back by 6 bases and J by 6 bases.

J is TRBJ2-7 and V is TRBV14; 9 bases are shared with TRBD1. Germline V lookup: CDR1 SGHDN, CDR2 FVKESK. J was trimmed by 6 bases and V by 4 bases; bases with no gene match: 13. This CDR3 has 16 residues. This CDR3 reads CASSRRWGQGNLEQYF. The DNA for the CDR3 is TGTGCCAGCAGCCGAAGATGGGGACAGGGTAATCTCGAGCAGTACTTC. The full variable domain, completed using reference TRBV14 and TRBJ2-7, is EAGVTQFPSHSVIEKGQTVTLRCDPISGHDNLYWYRRVMGKEIKFLLHFVKESKQDESGMPNNRFLAERTGGTYSTLKVQPAELEDSGVYFCASSRRWGQGNLEQYFGPGTRLTVT.